This T cell receptor beta chain is drawn from a study of blood T cell repertoires in COVID-19. Study-level background: The study drew acute and convalescent COVID-19 samples from the United States, Italy and Spain. PBMCs, B-cell-depleted T cells, or T cells provided the cDNA or gDNA that made up the material.

Authors' methods: Reference gene primer amplification gave nucleated cell count estimates. Here immunoSEQ multiplex PCR was the method, and the copy in TCRdb shows in-frame clones only, minus some. That table is the source of V, J and clone size, and D and trimming were worked out from the DNA. The profile shows approximately 230,000 clones, around 83% of them singletons. Per the germline V gene, CDR1 is SNHLY and CDR2 is FYNNEI. Between the trimmed V and J ends, which lost 4 bases and 1 base, there was a span of 8 bases. CDR3 length: 15 amino acids. The sequenced material came from peripheral blood. This TCR came from an elderly man with acute or convalescent COVID-19. The chain employs TRBV2 and TRBJ2-6; D not certain. The CDR3 loop is CASSVEESGANVLTF. CDR3 DNA: TGTGCCAGCAGTGTTGAAGAGTCTGGGGCCAACGTCCTGACTTTC.